This T cell receptor beta chain was recorded in a study of cytomegalovirus exposure and HLA in healthy donors. The study's findings and limits: The analysis excluded some indistinguishable V segments, including TRBV6-2 and TRBV6-3. An apparent linkage of common viral pathogens to several of the most significant clusters emerged in a later analysis. It was reported that the classifier diagnosed cytomegalovirus status with high specificity and sensitivity in both the original and validation cohorts.

In regard to this clone: The antigen remains undetermined.

The CDR3 spans 15 residues. Germline V gives CDR1 SGHRS, CDR2 YFSETQ. V was cut by 5 bases and J by 5 bases, with 17 bases left in between. The PCR had 60 Vbeta and 13 Jbeta primers. Assay: immunoSEQ multiplex PCR; the TCRdb copy retains only in-frame clones and omits some. The data hold under 150,000 clones, with about 73% observed a single time. Sequenced input: PBMCs. The source of this sequence is a woman in her thirties in good health and CMV-seropositive. The chain joins TRBV5-1 to TRBJ2-1; the D is unclear. The CDR3 coding sequence is TGCGCCAGCAGATTTAATCCGGGTCTCAACAATGAGCAGTTCTTC. This gives the protein CASRFNPGLNNEQFF.